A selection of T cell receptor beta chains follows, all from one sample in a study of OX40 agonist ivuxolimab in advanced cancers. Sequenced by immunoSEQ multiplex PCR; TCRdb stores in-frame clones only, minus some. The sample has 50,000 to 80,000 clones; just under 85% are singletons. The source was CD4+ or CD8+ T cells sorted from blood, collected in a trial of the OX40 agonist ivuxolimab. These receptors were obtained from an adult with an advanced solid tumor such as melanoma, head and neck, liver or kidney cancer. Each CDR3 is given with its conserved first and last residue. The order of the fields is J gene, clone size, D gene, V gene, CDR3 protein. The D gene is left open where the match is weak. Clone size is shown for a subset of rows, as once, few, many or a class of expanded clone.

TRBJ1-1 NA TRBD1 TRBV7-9 CASSSPTGGVTEAFF
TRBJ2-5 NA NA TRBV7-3 CASSPGDAGETQYF
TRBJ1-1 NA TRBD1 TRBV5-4 CASSSPGQGNTEAFF
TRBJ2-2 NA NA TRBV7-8 CASSLTLTDTGELFF
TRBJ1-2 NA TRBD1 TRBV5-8 CASSLAGTGGDYGYTF
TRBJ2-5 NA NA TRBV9 CASSVGVEETQYF
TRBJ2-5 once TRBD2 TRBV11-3 CASTLDPAGGFETQYF
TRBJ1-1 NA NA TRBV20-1 CSASPNTEAFF
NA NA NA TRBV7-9 CASTPEGRYEQYF
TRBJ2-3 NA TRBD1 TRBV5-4 CASSLRTGADTQYF
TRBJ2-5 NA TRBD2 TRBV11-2 CASSLGLAGKETQYF
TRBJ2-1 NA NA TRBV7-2 CASSLGGSLNEQFF
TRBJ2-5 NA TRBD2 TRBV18 CASSPRAGQRETQYF
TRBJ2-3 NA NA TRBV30 CAWSGSTDTQYF
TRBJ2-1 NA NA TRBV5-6 CASSLFGDSSYNEQFF
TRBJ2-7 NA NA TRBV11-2 CASSPLAPLDEQYF
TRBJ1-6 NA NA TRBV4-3 CASSEGFFGSPLHF
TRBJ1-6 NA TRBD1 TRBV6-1 CATLLDRVNSPLHF
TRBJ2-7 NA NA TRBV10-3 CAISEESWHEQYF
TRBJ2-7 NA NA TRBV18 CASSPPEQGRHEQYF
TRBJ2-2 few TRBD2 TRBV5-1 CASSLVRLAGAIGELFF
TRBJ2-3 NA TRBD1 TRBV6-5 CASSYSEGAEVYF
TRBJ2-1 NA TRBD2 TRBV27 CASSTKGLARNEQFF
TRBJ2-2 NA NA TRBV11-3 CASSLGNVESTGELFF
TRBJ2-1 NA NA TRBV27 CASRTYNAGQGGNEQFF
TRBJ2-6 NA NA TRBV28 CASSLLWGTGANVLTF
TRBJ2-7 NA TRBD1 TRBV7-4 CASSTGQGQYEQYF
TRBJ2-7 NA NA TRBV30 CAWSVHRRSYEQYF
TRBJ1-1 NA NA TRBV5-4 CASSSLLANTEAFF
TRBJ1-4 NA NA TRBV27 CASRILGGTNEKLFF
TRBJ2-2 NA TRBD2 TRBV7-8 CASSTRLAGNTGELFF
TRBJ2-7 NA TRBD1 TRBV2 CASSTHRDRESYEQYF
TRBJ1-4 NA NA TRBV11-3 CASSWGTGLRKLFF
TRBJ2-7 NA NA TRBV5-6 CASSLWDNPYEQYF
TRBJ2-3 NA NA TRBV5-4 CASSLSSDTDTQYF
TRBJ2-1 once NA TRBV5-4 CASSFGTYEQFF
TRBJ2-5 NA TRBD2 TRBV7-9 CASSSGLVGTQYF
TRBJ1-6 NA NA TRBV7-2 CASSSQSYNSPLHF
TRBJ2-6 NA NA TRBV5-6 CASNVELGSGANVLTF
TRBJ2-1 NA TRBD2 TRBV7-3 CATGLAGGSYNEQFF
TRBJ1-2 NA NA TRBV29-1 CSAHFEQSYGYTF
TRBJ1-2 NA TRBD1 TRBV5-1 CASSEGQGLYGYTF
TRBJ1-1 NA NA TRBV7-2 CASSEHGIEAFF
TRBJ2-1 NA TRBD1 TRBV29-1 CSVDPQGWGYNEQFF
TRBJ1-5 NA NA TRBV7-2 CASSLLQGKNQPQHF
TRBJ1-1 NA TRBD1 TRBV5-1 CASSYLQGGSTEAFF
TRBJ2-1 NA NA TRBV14 CASSQEQHNEQFF
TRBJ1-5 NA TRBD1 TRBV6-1 CASSVPTGMHQPQHF
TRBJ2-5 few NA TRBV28 CASNGGNQETQYF
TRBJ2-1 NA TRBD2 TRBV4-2 CASSQELAGVIYNEQFF
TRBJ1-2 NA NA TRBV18 CASSPKQGNYGYTF
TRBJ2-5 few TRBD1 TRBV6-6 CASSTPGQKTQYF
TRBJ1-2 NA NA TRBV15 CATSRGQSPYGYTF
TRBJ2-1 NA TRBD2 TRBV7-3 CASRSASGGLLEQFF
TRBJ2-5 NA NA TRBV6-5 CASSYSNDLETQYF
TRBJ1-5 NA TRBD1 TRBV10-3 CAISETGGVGQPQHF
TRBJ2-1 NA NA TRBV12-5 CASGLNEQFF
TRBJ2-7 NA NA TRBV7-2 CASSLFGEQYF
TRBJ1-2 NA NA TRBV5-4 CASSREGSGYGYTF
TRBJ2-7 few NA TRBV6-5 CASSFGTSYEQYF